The 10 T cell receptor beta chains listed next were all sequenced from one sample in a study of cytomegalovirus exposure and HLA in healthy donors. PCR primers comprised 60 Vbeta and 13 Jbeta primers. Using immunoSEQ multiplex PCR, the repertoire was profiled, and TCRdb retains in-frame clones only, with some absent. The sample gives roughly 180,000 clones, more than 75% of which show up once; less than 2.5% is in the top ten. Sequencing was carried out using PBMCs. The receptors were sampled from a woman in her twenties or thirties in good health and CMV-seropositive.

V usage is TRBV7-9 and J usage is TRBJ2-3; D is undetermined. The CDR3 contains 14 residues. Germline V lookup: CDR1 SEHNR, CDR2 FQNEAQ (reference sequence). The V gene lost 7 bases and the J gene lost 2 bases, with 13 bases spanning the gap. The CDR3 spells CASTLPQVTDTQYF. The CDR3 DNA reads TGTGCCAGCACCCTCCCCCAGGTCACAGATACGCAGTATTTT.

The chain employs TRBV28 and TRBJ1-5; D possibly corresponds to TRBD1 (5 bases). V shed 5 bases and J shed 2 bases, with 7 bases lying between them. CDR1 is MDHEN and CDR2 is SYDVKM in the germline V gene. This CDR3 contains 13 residues. The CDR3 loop reads CASSTRGNQPQHF. The DNA of the CDR3 is TGTGCCAGCAGTACCAGGGGCAATCAGCCCCAGCATTTT.

The chain joins TRBV19 to TRBJ2-7; D might be TRBD1 (6 bases). There are 15 residues in the CDR3. The germline V gene has CDR1 LNHDA and CDR2 SQIVND (reference sequence). V dropped 2 bases and J dropped 4 bases, with 15 bases sitting between them. This CDR3 reads CASSITSGVLYEQYF. DNA for the CDR3: TGTGCCAGTAGTATAACGTCAGGGGTTTTGTACGAGCAGTACTTC.

J is TRBJ2-2 and V is TRBV6-5; D might be TRBD1 (6 bases). CDR3 size: 14 residues. Trimming shortened V by 5 bases and J by 4 bases, and 11 bases separated the two germline ends. Germline CDR1 reads MNHEY; CDR2 reads SVGAGI. The DNA of the CDR3 is TGTGCCAGCAGTATAAGGACAGTCACCGGGGAGCTGTTTTTT. It is translated as CASSIRTVTGELFF.

V usage is TRBV30 and J usage is TRBJ2-7; 16 positions match TRBD2. This CDR3 spans 17 amino acids. Germline V CDR1 and CDR2: GTSNPN, SVGIG (reference sequence). The junction had 10 bases not matched to a gene; V was cut back by 6 bases and J by 2 bases. This chain's CDR3 is CACPGLAGGPSPYEQYF. In DNA form, the CDR3 reads TGTGCCTGCCCGGGACTAGCGGGGGGGCCGAGCCCCTACGAGCAGTACTTC.

This chain connects TRBV19 to TRBJ2-7; 7 bases map to TRBD2. Germline V CDR1 and CDR2: LNHDA, SQIVND (reference sequence). CDR3 length equals 20 residues. V gave up 7 bases and J gave up 1 base; unmatched junction bases: 25. The CDR3 loop reads CASTPGRGVSPILFSYEQYF. The CDR3 nucleotides are TGTGCCAGTACCCCAGGGAGGGGAGTTAGCCCTATATTATTTTCCTACGAGCAGTACTTC.

The chain joins TRBV9 to TRBJ1-1; D unresolved. From germline, CDR1 is SGDLS and CDR2 YYNGEE. The CDR3 sequence is 13 residues long. V lost 0 bases and J 8 bases, leaving 11 bases between the germline ends. The CDR3 here is CASSVVPDGEAFF. Written as DNA, the CDR3 is TGTGCCAGCAGCGTAGTTCCTGATGGCGAAGCTTTCTTT.

The chain uses TRBV7-2 and TRBJ1-2, with D unresolved. The CDR3 spans 12 residues. Trimming shortened V by 1 base and J by 10 bases, and 10 bases separated the two germline ends. CDR1 and CDR2 (germline): SGHTA, FQGNSA. The CDR3 protein is CASSLGPSPYTF. CDR3 nucleotide sequence: TGTGCCAGCAGCTTAGGTCCTAGTCCCTACACCTTC.

This chain joins TRBV5-1 and TRBJ2-5, with 7 bases that match TRBD1. V shed 4 bases and J 4 bases; nucleotides not matched to a gene: 7. Germline V gene lookup returns CDR1 SGHRS and CDR2 YFSETQ. This CDR3 region has 14 residues. The DNA for the CDR3 is TGCGCCAGCAGCCCCGCGACAGGGAGAGAGACCCAGTACTTC. Translated: CASSPATGRETQYF.

The chain joins TRBV6-6 to TRBJ2-2, with 10 bases identical to TRBD1. Germline lookup yields CDR1 MNHNY and CDR2 SVGAGI (reference sequence). With 6 bases clipped from V and 4 bases from J, the junction kept 2 bases outside the gene matches. CDR3 size: 14 residues. The CDR3 reads CASSRTGGTGELFF. The CDR3 DNA reads as TGTGCCAGCAGCCGGACAGGGGGCACCGGGGAGCTGTTTTTT.